What follows describes a single TCR beta chain. The antigen is unknown. There are 17 residues in the CDR3. With 10 bases removed from V and 2 bases from J, the gap between germline ends came to 24 bases. The germline gives CDR1 LNHDA, CDR2 SQIVND (reference sequence). This sample was included in a study of cytomegalovirus exposure and HLA in healthy donors. Study-wide results and caveats: Subsequent analysis of the 120 or so validation repertoires found a tendency for first-cohort TCR clusters to co-occur. Reports credit the classifier with highly specific, highly sensitive diagnosis of cytomegalovirus status. Rarity marked most TCR sequences, yet some public TCRs occurred in many donors.

The protocol was immunoSEQ multiplex PCR, while the TCRdb copy is restricted to in-frame clones and leaves out a portion. The table lists some 50,000 clones, 90% to 95% of them singletons, with around 8% in the top ten. This TCR was recovered from a woman between 18 and 29 years old in good health and CMV-seropositive. V gene TRBV19 combines with J gene TRBJ1-3; D is undetermined. Input material: PBMCs. The CDR3 DNA is TGTGCCACCCTGGGCCGGCCACCTAATCGTCCTGGAAACACCATATATTTT. This gives the protein CATLGRPPNRPGNTIYF.